The T cell receptor beta chain described here comes from a study of ipilimumab plus nivolumab after autologous stem cell transplantation. On the study more broadly: Typical patient got roughly 5 ipilimumab doses and roughly 8 nivolumab doses (median). General study points: TCR repertoire, Treg phenotype and gut microbiota reportedly support more study of this approach.

About this clone: Its matching antigen is unknown.

Patients got 3 mg/kg IV nivolumab weeks 1, 4, 7, 10, then biweekly through week 26. CDR1 and CDR2 from the germline V gene are SEHNR and FQNEAQ (reference sequence). The CDR3 runs to 15 residues. Trimming stripped 4 bases from V and 0 bases from J, with 9 bases between. The data were produced by immunoSEQ multiplex PCR, yet TCRdb's version contains in-frame clones alone and is incomplete. The sample lists about 40,000 clones; about 92% were seen once. This clonotype was obtained from a male donor with multiple myeloma. The sequencing here drew on PBMCs, taken in a trial of ipilimumab plus nivolumab as post-transplant consolidation. J is TRBJ2-2 and V is TRBV7-9; no clear D. CDR3 nucleotides: TGTGCCAGCAGCTCCCTACGCTCGAACACCGGGGAGCTGTTTTTT. Translating gives CASSSLRSNTGELFF. Using reference TRBV7-9 and TRBJ2-2 for the parts outside the CDR3, the full variable domain is DTGVSQNPRHKITKRGQNVTFRCDPISEHNRLYWYRQTLGQGPEFLTYFQNEAQLEKSRLLSDRFSAERPKGSFSTLEIQRTEQGDSAMYLCASSSLRSNTGELFFGEGSRLTVL.